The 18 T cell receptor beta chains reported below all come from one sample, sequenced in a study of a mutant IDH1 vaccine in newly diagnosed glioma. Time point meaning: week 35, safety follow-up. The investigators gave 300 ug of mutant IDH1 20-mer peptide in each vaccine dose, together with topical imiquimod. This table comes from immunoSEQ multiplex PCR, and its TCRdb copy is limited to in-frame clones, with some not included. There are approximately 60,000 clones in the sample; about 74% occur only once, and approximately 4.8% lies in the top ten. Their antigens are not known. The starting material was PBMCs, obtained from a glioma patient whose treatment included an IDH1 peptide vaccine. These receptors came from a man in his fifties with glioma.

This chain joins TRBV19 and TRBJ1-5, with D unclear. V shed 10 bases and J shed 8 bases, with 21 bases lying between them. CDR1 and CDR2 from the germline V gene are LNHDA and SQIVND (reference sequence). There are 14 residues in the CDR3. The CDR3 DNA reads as TGTGCCACATCCCCCGGCGCGGTCTTTGAGCCCCAGCATTTT. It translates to CATSPGAVFEPQHF.

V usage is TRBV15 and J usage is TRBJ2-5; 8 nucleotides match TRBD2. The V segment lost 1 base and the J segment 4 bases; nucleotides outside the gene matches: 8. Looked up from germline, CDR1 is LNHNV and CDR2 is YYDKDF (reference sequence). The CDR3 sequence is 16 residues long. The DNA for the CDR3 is TGTGCCACCAGCAGAGTCGAAACTAGCGGAGGAGAGACCCAGTACTTC. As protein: CATSRVETSGGETQYF.

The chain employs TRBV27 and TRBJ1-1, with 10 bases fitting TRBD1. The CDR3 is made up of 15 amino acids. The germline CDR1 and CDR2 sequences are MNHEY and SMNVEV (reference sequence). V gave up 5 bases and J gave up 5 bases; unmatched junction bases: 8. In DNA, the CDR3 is TGTGCCAGCAGTGATCATGACAGGGGGCGGACTGAAGCTTTCTTT. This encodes CASSDHDRGRTEAFF.

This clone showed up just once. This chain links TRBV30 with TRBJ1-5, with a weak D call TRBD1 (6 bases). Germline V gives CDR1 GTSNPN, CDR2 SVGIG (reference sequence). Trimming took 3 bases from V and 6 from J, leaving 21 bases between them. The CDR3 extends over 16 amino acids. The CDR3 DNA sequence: TGTGCCTGGAGCAAGGAGGGGGTCCCTCGGGGTCAGCCCCAGCATTTT. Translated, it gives CAWSKEGVPRGQPQHF. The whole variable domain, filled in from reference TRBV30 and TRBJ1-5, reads SQTIHQWPATLVQPVGSPLSLECTVEGTSNPNLYWYRQAAGRGLQLLFYSVGIGQISSEVPQNLSASRPQDRQFILSSKKLLLSDSGFYLCAWSKEGVPRGQPQHFGDGTRLSIL.

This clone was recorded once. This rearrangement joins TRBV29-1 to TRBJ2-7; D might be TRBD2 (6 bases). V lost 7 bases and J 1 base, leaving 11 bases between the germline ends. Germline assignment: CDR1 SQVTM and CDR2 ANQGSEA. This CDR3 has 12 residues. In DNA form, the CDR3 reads TGCAGCGCAGGAGGGCATTCCTACGAGCAGTACTTC. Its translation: CSAGGHSYEQYF.

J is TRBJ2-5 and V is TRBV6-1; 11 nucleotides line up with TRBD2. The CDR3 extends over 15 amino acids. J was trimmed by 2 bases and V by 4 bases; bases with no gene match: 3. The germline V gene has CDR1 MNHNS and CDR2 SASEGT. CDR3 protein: CASSVSSGGQETQYF. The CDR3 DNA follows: TGTGCCAGCAGTGTATCTAGCGGGGGGCAAGAGACCCAGTACTTC.

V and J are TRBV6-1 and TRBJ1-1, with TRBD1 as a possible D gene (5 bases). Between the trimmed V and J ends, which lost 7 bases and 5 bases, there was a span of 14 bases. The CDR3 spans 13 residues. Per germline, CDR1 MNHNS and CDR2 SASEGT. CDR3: CASTERGETEAFF. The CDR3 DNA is TGTGCCAGCACCGAGAGGGGAGAGACTGAAGCTTTCTTT.

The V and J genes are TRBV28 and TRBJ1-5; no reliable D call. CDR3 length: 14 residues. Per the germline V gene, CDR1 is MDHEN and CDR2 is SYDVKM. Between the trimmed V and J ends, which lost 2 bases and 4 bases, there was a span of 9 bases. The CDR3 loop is CASSLNEGNQPQHF. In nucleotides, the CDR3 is TGTGCCAGCAGTTTAAACGAAGGAAATCAGCCCCAGCATTTT.

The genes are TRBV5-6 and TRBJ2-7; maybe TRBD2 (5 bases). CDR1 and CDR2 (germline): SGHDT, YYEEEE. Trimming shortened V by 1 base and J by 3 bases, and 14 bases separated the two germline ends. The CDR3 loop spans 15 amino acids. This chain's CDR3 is CASSLNLEAVYEQYF. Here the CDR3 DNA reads TGTGCCAGCAGCTTGAACTTGGAAGCGGTCTACGAGCAGTACTTC.

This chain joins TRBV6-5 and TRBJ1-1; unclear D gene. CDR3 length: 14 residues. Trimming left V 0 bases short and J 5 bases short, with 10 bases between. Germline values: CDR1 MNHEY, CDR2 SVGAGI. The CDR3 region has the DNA TGTGCCAGCAGTTACTCAGGGTTGAGGACTGAAGCTTTCTTT. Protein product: CASSYSGLRTEAFF.

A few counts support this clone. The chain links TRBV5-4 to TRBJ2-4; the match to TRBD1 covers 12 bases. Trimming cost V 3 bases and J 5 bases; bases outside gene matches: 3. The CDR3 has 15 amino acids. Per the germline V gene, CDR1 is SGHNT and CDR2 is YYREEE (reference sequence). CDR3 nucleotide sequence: TGTGCCAGCAGCTCGAGGGACAGGGGGCAAAACATTCAGTACTTC. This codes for CASSSRDRGQNIQYF.

The CDR3 DNA is TGTGCCAGTATTCCGACAGGGGGCATTCAGCCCCAGCATTTT. Translated: CASIPTGGIQPQHF. The V and J genes are TRBV19 and TRBJ1-5, with 10 bases fitting TRBD1. CDR3 size: 14 residues. V lost 7 bases, J lost 6 bases, and 6 bases stayed unmatched. The germline V gene has CDR1 LNHDA and CDR2 SQIVND (reference sequence).

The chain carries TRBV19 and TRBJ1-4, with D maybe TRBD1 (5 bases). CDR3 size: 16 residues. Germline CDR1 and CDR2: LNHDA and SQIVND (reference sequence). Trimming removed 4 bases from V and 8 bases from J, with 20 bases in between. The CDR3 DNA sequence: TGTGCCAGTAGTAGTCCCGGGACCTTATCGGGCGAAAAACTGTTTTTT. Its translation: CASSSPGTLSGEKLFF.

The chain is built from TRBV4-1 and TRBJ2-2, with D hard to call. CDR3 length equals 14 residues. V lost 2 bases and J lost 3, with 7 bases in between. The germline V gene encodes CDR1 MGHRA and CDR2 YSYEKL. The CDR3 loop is CASSQFSDTGELFF. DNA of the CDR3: TGCGCCAGCAGCCAATTCTCAGACACCGGGGAGCTGTTTTTT.

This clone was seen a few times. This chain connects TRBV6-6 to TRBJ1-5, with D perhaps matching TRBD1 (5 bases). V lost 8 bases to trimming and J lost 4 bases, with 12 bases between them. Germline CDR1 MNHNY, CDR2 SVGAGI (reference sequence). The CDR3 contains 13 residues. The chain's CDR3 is CASGTGNNQPQHF. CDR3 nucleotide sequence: TGTGCCAGCGGTACAGGAAATAATCAGCCCCAGCATTTT.

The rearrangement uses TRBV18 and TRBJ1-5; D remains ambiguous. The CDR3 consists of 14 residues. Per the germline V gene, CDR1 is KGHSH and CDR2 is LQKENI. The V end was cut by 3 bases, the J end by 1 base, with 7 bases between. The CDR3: CASSPGGSNQPQHF. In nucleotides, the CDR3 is TGTGCCAGCTCACCGGGAGGGAGCAATCAGCCCCAGCATTTT.

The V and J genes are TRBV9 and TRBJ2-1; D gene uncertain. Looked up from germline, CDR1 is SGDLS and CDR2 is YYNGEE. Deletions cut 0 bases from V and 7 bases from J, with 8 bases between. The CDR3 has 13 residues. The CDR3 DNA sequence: TGTGCCAGCAGCGTAGGGACGGAAAATGAGCAGTTCTTC. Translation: CASSVGTENEQFF.

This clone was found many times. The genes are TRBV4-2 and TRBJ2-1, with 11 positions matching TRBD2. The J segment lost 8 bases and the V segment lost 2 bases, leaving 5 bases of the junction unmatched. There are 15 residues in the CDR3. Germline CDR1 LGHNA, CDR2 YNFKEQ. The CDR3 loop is CASSQTSGGFDEQFF. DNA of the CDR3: TGTGCCAGCAGCCAAACTAGCGGGGGTTTCGATGAGCAGTTCTTC.